The 13 T cell receptor beta chains in this list originate from one sample, sequenced in a study of shared clonotypes between healthy human individuals. The protocol was immunoSEQ multiplex PCR, while the TCRdb copy is restricted to in-frame clones and leaves out a portion. The table lists about 2.4 million clones, approximately 94% of them singletons. The specimen was naive CD4+ T cells from PBMCs. Regarding subset: CD45RA+ positively selected. Receptor source: a man between 18 and 35 years old in good health. Some clones in this sample may be carry-over from other donors' samples.

This chain joins TRBV11-2 and TRBJ2-7; D not resolved. This CDR3 region has 15 residues. V dropped 0 bases and J dropped 0 bases, with 9 bases sitting between them. Germline V lookup: CDR1 SGHAT, CDR2 FQNNGV. The CDR3 sequence is CASSLDPQNSYEQYF. The CDR3 DNA follows: TGTGCCAGCAGCTTAGATCCGCAGAACTCCTACGAGCAGTACTTC.

This chain links TRBV10-3 with TRBJ1-3, with 7 positions matching TRBD1. V trimming: 5 bases; J trimming: 3 bases; junction bases outside the gene matches: 7. Germline V CDR1 and CDR2: ENHRY, SYGVKD. The CDR3 runs to 15 residues. The CDR3 here is CAISRQGTDGNTIYF. As DNA, the CDR3 is TGTGCCATCAGTCGACAGGGTACTGATGGAAACACCATATATTTT.

The V gene is TRBV5-1, the J gene TRBJ1-2; D gene uncertain. V was shortened by 0 bases and J by 8 bases, with 14 bases between the two germline ends. Germline V gene data show CDR1 as SGHRS and CDR2 as YFSETQ. This CDR3 comprises 14 residues. CDR3 sequence reads: CASSLEGPGGGYTF. In DNA, the CDR3 is TGCGCCAGCAGCTTGGAAGGGCCGGGCGGGGGCTACACCTTC.

The chain recombines TRBV18 with TRBJ1-5; no reliable D call. CDR1 and CDR2 from the germline V gene are KGHSH and LQKENI. The CDR3 consists of 14 residues. Between the trimmed V and J ends, which lost 3 bases and 0 bases, there was a span of 6 bases. CDR3 in amino acids: CASSPPYSNQPQHF. In DNA form, the CDR3 reads TGTGCCAGCTCACCTCCTTATAGCAATCAGCCCCAGCATTTT.

This clone was observed a single time. The rearrangement links TRBV7-2 to TRBJ2-5, with 7 positions matching TRBD1. The DNA end lines up better with TRBJ2-7; the J call may be wrong. The CDR3 consists of 12 residues. Germline CDR1 and CDR2: SGHTA and FQGNSA. DNA of the CDR3: TGTGCCAGCAGAGATGACAGGGCCGAGCAGTACTTC. Protein: CASRDDRAEQYF.

The genes are TRBV14 and TRBJ2-3; D unclear. CDR3 length equals 15 residues. Germline-derived CDR1 and CDR2 are SGHDN and FVKESK. V was trimmed by 4 bases and J by 2 bases, leaving 13 bases between them. The CDR3 protein is CASSLMRGHTDTQYF. The CDR3 region has the DNA TGTGCCAGCAGCCTCATGCGCGGTCACACAGATACGCAGTATTTT.

The chain recombines TRBV6-1 with TRBJ1-1, with TRBD1 matching 7 bases. Germline loops: CDR1 MNHNS, CDR2 SASEGT. The V and J ends lost 5 bases and 7 bases, in that order; junction bases with no gene match: 7. CDR3 length: 13 amino acids. Here the CDR3 DNA reads TGTGCCAGCAGTAAATCCGGGACAGTTGAAGCTTTCTTT. Amino acid sequence: CASSKSGTVEAFF.

The CDR3 sequence is CASSPLGGAHTEAFF. The CDR3 DNA is TGTGCCAGCAGCCCCTTGGGGGGGGCCCACACTGAAGCTTTCTTT. The chain links TRBV7-9 to TRBJ1-1, with a weak D call TRBD1 (6 bases). The CDR3 spans 15 residues. Germline-derived CDR1 and CDR2 are SEHNR and FQNEAQ (reference sequence). Trimming cost V 5 bases and J 3 bases, with 16 bases left between them.

The chain carries TRBV10-1 and TRBJ2-1; TRBD2 matches at 9 bases. Trimming cost V 7 bases and J 10 bases; bases outside gene matches: 11. The CDR3 is 14 amino acids. Per the germline V gene, CDR1 is WNHNN and CDR2 is SYGVQD (reference sequence). The CDR3, as DNA: TGCGCCAGCAATCGGGCGGGGGGGAGAAGGGAGCAGTTCTTC. It yields the protein CASNRAGGRREQFF.

V is TRBV6-1 and J is TRBJ2-5, with 7 bases aligning to TRBD2. The ends lost 4 bases at V and 5 bases at J; junction bases unmatched: 13. The CDR3 sequence is 16 residues long. CDR1 is MNHNS and CDR2 is SASEGT in the germline V gene. The CDR3 sequence is CASSVRMWEGRETQYF. The CDR3 region has the DNA TGTGCCAGCAGTGTAAGGATGTGGGAGGGCCGCGAGACCCAGTACTTC.

The DNA for the CDR3 is TGTGCCAGCAGCTTAGTGGGGATGAACACTGAAGCTTTCTTT. Its translation is CASSLVGMNTEAFF. The chain employs TRBV7-2 and TRBJ1-1; D call uncertain. V was shortened by 1 base and J by 0 bases, with 6 bases between the two germline ends. CDR1 SGHTA and CDR2 FQGNSA come from the germline V gene. This CDR3 has 14 amino acids.

The rearrangement uses TRBV9 and TRBJ2-2, with D uncertain. Germline V lookup: CDR1 SGDLS, CDR2 YYNGEE. The CDR3 is made up of 14 amino acids. V was pared by 0 bases and J by 4 bases, with 7 bases between. In nucleotides, the CDR3 is TGTGCCAGCAGCGTAGCTTGGAGCACCGGGGAGCTGTTTTTT. Amino acids: CASSVAWSTGELFF.

This clone was recorded only once. The DNA of the CDR3 is TGTGCCAGTAGTATCGCCGGAGGGGACAGTAGTAATGAGCAGTTCTTC. Translated, it gives CASSIAGGDSSNEQFF. The chain carries TRBV19 and TRBJ2-1; a possible D gene is TRBD1 (7 bases). Germline V CDR1 and CDR2: LNHDA, SQIVND (reference sequence). The length of the CDR3 is 16 residues. Trimming pared 3 bases from V and 7 bases from J, leaving 19 bases between.